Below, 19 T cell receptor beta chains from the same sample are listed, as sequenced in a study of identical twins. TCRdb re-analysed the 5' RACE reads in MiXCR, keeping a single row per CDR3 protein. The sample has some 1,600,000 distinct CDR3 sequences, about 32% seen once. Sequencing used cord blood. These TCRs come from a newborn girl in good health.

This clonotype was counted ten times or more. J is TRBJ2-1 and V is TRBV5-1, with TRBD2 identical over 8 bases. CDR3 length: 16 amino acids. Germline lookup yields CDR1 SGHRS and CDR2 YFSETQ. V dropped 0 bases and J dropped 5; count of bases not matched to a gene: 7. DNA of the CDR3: TGCGCCAGCAGCTTGGTTCTCGGGGGGGGACACAATGAGCAGTTCTTC. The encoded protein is CASSLVLGGGHNEQFF. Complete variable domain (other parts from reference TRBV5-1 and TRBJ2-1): KAGVTQTPRYLIKTRGQQVTLSCSPISGHRSVSWYQQTPGQGLQFLFEYFSETQRNKGNFPGRFSGRQFSNSRSEMNVSTLELGDSALYLCASSLVLGGGHNEQFFGPGTRLTVL.

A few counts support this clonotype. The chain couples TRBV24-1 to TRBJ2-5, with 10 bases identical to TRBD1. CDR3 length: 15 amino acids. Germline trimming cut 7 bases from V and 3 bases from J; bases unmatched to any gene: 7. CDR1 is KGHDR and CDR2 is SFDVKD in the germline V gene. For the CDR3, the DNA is TGTGCCACCAGCGGTTCCGGGACAGGGGAAGAGACCCAGTACTTC. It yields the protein CATSGSGTGEETQYF.

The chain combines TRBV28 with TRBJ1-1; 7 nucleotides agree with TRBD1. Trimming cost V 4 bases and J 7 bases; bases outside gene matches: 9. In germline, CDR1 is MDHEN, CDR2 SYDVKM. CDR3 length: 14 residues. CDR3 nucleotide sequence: TGTGCCAGCAGTTCCACAGGGGTCGGGGATGAAGCTTTCTTT. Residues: CASSSTGVGDEAFF.

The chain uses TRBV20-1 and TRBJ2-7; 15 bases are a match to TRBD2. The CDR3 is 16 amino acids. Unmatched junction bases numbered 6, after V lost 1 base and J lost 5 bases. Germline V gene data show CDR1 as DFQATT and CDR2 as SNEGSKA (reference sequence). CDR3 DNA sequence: TGCAGTGCTAGAGGAGGACTAGCGGGAGGGCGGAACGAGCAGTACTTC. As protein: CSARGGLAGGRNEQYF.

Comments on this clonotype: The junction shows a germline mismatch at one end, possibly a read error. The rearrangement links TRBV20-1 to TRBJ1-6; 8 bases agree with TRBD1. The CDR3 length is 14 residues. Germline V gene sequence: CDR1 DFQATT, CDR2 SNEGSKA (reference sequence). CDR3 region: CSATSDRDNSPLHF. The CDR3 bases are TGCAGTGCTACATCGGACAGGGATAACTCACCCCTCCACTTT.

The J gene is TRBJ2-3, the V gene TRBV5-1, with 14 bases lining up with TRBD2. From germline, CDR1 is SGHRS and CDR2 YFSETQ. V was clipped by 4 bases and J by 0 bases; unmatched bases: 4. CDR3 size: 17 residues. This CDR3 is CASSGLAGGLSTDTQYF. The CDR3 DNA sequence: TGCGCCAGCAGCGGACTAGCGGGAGGTCTCAGCACAGATACGCAGTATTTT.

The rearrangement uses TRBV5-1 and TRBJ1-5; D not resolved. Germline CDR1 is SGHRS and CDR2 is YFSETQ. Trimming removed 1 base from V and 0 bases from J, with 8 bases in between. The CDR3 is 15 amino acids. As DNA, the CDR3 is TGCGCCAGCAGCTTGTTCGGGTATAGCAATCAGCCCCAGCATTTT. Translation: CASSLFGYSNQPQHF.

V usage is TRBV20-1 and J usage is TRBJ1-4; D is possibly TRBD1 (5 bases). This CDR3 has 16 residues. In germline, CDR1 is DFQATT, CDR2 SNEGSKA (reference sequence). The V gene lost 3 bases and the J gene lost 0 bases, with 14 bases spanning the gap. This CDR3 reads CSASPGQTATNEKLFF. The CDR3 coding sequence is TGCAGTGCTAGTCCAGGGCAGACTGCAACTAATGAAAAACTGTTTTTT.

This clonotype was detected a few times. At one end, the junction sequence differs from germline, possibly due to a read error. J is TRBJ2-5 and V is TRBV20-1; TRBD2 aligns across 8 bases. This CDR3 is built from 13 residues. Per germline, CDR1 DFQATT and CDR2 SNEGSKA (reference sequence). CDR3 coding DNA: TGCAGTGCTAGTAAACCGGGACTAGAGGCCCAGTACTTC. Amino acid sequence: CSASKPGLEAQYF.

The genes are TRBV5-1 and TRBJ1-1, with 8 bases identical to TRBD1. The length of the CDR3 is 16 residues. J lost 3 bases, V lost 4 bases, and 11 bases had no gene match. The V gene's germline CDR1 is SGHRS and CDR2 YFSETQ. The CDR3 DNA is TGCGCCAGCAGCCCCAGACAGGGGACGGTCGACACTGAAGCTTTCTTT. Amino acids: CASSPRQGTVDTEAFF.

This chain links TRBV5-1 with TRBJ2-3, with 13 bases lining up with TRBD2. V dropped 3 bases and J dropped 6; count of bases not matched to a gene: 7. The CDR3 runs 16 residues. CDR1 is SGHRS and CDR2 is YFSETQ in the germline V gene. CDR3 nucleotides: TGCGCCAGCAGCTACGGACTAGCGGGGGATGTGGATACGCAGTATTTT. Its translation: CASSYGLAGDVDTQYF.

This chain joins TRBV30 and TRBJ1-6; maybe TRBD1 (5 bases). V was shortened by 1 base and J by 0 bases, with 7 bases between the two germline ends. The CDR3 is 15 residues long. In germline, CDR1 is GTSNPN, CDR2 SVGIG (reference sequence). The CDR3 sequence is CAWSGGGSYNSPLHF. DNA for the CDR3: TGTGCCTGGAGTGGGGGGGGCTCCTATAATTCACCCCTCCACTTT.

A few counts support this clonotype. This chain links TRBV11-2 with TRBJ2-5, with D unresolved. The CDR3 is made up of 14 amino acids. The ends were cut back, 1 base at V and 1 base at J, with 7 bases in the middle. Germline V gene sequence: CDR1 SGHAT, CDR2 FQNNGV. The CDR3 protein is CASSLGFSQETQYF. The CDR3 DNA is TGTGCCAGCAGCTTAGGATTCTCCCAAGAGACCCAGTACTTC.

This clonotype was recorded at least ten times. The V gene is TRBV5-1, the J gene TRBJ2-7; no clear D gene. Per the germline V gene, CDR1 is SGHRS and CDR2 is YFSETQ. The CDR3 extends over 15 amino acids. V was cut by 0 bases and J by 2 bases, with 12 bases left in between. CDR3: CASSLGTVGAYEQYF. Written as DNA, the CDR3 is TGCGCCAGCAGCTTGGGTACAGTTGGCGCCTACGAGCAGTACTTC.

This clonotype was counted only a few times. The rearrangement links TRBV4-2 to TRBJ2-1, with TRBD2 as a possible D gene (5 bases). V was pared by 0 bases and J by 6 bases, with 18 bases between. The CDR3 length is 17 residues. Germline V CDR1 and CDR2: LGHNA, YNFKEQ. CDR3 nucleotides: TGTGCCAGCAGCCAAGATCTTCAACTAGTTTTGGGCAATGAGCAGTTCTTC. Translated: CASSQDLQLVLGNEQFF.

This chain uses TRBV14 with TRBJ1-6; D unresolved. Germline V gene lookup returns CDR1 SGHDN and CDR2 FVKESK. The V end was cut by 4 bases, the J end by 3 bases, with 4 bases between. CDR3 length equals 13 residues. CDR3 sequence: CASSRRYNSPLHF. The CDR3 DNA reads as TGTGCCAGCAGCCGCCGCTATAATTCACCCCTCCACTTT.

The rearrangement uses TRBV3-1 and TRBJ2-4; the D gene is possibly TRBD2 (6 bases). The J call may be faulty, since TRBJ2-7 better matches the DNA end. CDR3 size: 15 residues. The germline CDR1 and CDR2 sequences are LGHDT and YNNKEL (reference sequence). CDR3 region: CASSEVAGNHYEQYF. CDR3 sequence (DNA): TGTGCCAGCAGTGAGGTCGCGGGGAACCACTACGAGCAGTACTTC.

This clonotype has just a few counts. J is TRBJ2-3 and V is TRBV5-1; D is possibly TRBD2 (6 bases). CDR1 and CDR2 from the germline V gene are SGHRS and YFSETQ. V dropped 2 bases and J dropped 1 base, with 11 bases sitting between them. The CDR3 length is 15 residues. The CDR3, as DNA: TGCGCCAGCAGCTTTGGAGGGGTTCGCACAGATACGCAGTATTTT. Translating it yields CASSFGGVRTDTQYF.

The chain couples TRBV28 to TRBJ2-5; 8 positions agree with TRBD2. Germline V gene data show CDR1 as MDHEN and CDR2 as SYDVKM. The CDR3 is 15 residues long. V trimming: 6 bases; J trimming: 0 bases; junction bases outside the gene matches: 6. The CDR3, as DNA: TGTGCCAGCAGCCCTCCTAGCGGGTACCAAGAGACCCAGTACTTC. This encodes CASSPPSGYQETQYF.